The following is a TCR beta chain sequence with its context. Its antigen remains unidentified. The sample belongs to a study of CD8 T cells in ankylosing spondylitis. Quantitative barcoded 5'-RACE was used to prepare TCR beta libraries. TCRdb reanalysed the 5' RACE reads using MiXCR and keeps one entry per CDR3 protein. This table has roughly 240,000 distinct CDR3 sequences, under 35% appearing once. Study observations and caveats: Both synovial fluid and blood in reactive arthritis had previously been reported to carry some motif variants. Apparently characteristic of ankylosing spondylitis blood was a TCR beta motif (under ten highly homologous variants).

This TCR derives from a male donor with ankylosing spondylitis or in good health (not recorded which). Sequenced sample: blood, either unsorted or a sorted T cell fraction (not recorded which).

CDR3 in DNA: TGTGCCAGCAGTTCCTGGGACATATATAATTCACCCCTCCACTTT. Residues: CASSSWDIYNSPLHF. The rearrangement uses TRBV27 and TRBJ1-6; D may be TRBD1 (6 bases). The germline V gene has CDR1 MNHEY and CDR2 SMNVEV (reference sequence). This CDR3 is built from 15 residues. The ends were cut back, 4 bases at V and 4 bases at J, with 11 bases in the middle.